These T cell receptor beta chains were read from a single sample in a study of cytomegalovirus exposure and HLA in healthy donors. Produced via immunoSEQ multiplex PCR; TCRdb's table is partial and in-frame only. The sample lists approximately 150,000 clones, about 80% occurring once. Sequencing was done on a sample of PBMCs. These receptors came from a woman aged 40 to 50 in good health and CMV-seronegative. Both conserved end residues are part of each CDR3. The D gene is left open where the match is weak. Expanded clones get a size class; other rows say once, few or many, or leave the size out.

J,D,V,size,length,CDR3,DNA
TRBJ1-2,TRBD1,TRBV5-4,NA,15,CASSSAGTEAYGYTF,TGTGCCAGCAGCTCGGCCGGGACAGAAGCCTATGGCTACACCTTC
TRBJ2-1,TRBD2,TRBV4-2,NA,18,CASSQDGSGGGLRSEQFF,TGTGCCAGCAGCCAAGATGGGAGCGGGGGGGGGTTAAGGAGTGAGCAGTTCTTC
TRBJ2-5,TRBD1,TRBV5-6,NA,15,CASSKLQGAEETQYF,TGTGCCAGCAGCAAGTTACAGGGGGCGGAAGAGACCCAGTACTTC
TRBJ2-5,NA,TRBV2,NA,14,CASSPGTLQETQYF,TGTGCCAGCAGTCCCGGGACACTTCAAGAGACCCAGTACTTC
TRBJ2-1,NA,TRBV4-3,few,16,CASSQDGTSIYNEQFF,TGCGCCAGCAGCCAAGATGGGACAAGTATCTACAATGAGCAGTTCTTC
TRBJ1-2,NA,TRBV28,NA,13,CASSLAGGGGYTF,TGTGCCAGCAGTTTAGCGGGGGGGGGAGGCTACACCTTC
TRBJ2-3,TRBD2,TRBV28,NA,14,CASSSGGAADTQYF,TGTGCCAGCAGTAGCGGGGGGGCTGCAGATACGCAGTATTTT
TRBJ2-6,TRBD1,TRBV2,NA,18,CASSEGQGAHSGANVLTF,TGTGCCAGCAGTGAGGGACAGGGGGCTCACTCTGGGGCCAACGTCCTGACTTTC
TRBJ2-7,TRBD2,TRBV19,NA,14,CASSIGTSRYEQYF,TGTGCCAGTAGTATCGGGACTAGCAGGTACGAGCAGTACTTC
TRBJ2-1,NA,TRBV20-1,NA,11,CSARGANEQFF,TGCAGTGCTAGGGGGGCTAATGAGCAGTTCTTC
TRBJ2-1,NA,TRBV28,NA,16,CASSLLALTAYNEQFF,TGTGCCAGCAGTTTACTCGCGCTTACCGCCTACAATGAGCAGTTCTTC
TRBJ1-4,TRBD1,TRBV9,once,15,CASSIRGKWGEKLFF,TGTGCCAGCAGCATCAGGGGGAAGTGGGGTGAAAAACTGTTTTTT
TRBJ2-3,TRBD2,TRBV11-2,NA,15,CASSLAGIRTDTQYF,TGTGCCAGCAGCCTAGCGGGAATTAGAACAGATACGCAGTATTTT
TRBJ2-7,NA,TRBV5-1,NA,13,CASSYGAGSEQYF,TGCGCCAGCAGCTATGGGGCGGGGAGCGAGCAGTACTTC
TRBJ1-1,TRBD1,TRBV6-5,NA,13,CASSYSNQGQGFF,TGTGCCAGCAGTTACTCGAATCAGGGACAGGGGTTTTTC
TRBJ1-5,TRBD1,TRBV2,few,14,CASSGLQGNQPQHF,TGTGCCAGCAGTGGGCTACAGGGGAACCAGCCCCAGCATTTT
TRBJ2-7,TRBD1,TRBV4-1,few,16,CASSQIQGASGYEQYF,TGCGCCAGCAGCCAAATACAGGGGGCCTCGGGCTACGAGCAGTACTTC
TRBJ2-1,NA,TRBV19,NA,14,CASSNQGSYNEQFF,TGTGCCAGTAGTAATCAGGGATCCTACAATGAGCAGTTCTTC
TRBJ2-3,NA,TRBV12-2,NA,19,CASRPKDWGLAEPGDTQYF,TGTGCAAGTCGCCCAAAGGATTGGGGACTAGCGGAGCCAGGAGATACGCAGTATTTT
TRBJ1-4,TRBD1,TRBV7-9,once,14,CASRRDRANEKLFF,TGTGCCAGCAGACGCGACAGGGCGAATGAAAAACTGTTTTTT
TRBJ2-7,NA,TRBV11-2,NA,16,CASSLDYGTPSGEQYF,TGTGCCAGCAGCTTAGATTACGGGACACCATCTGGGGAGCAGTACTTC
TRBJ2-1,NA,TRBV28,NA,15,CASTGGTKSYNEQFF,TGTGCCAGCACGGGCGGGACCAAATCCTACAATGAGCAGTTCTTC
TRBJ2-1,TRBD2,TRBV7-2,NA,16,CASSPGFASGSDEQFF,TGTGCCAGCAGCCCCGGTTTTGCTAGCGGGAGCGATGAGCAGTTCTTC
TRBJ1-5,NA,TRBV6-4,few,14,CASRDSHSNQPQHF,TGTGCCAGCAGGGACAGCCATAGCAATCAGCCCCAGCATTTT
TRBJ1-1,NA,TRBV12-5,NA,13,CASGLGQNTEAFF,TGTGCTAGTGGTTTGGGGCAGAACACTGAAGCTTTCTTT
TRBJ2-5,NA,TRBV7-2,NA,15,CASSLGGRGQETQYF,TGTGCCAGCAGCTTGGGGGGAAGGGGCCAAGAGACCCAGTACTTC
TRBJ2-1,NA,TRBV4-3,NA,15,CASSDFASDYNEQFF,TGCGCCAGCAGCGACTTTGCTAGCGACTACAATGAGCAGTTCTTC